The sequence of this T cell receptor beta chain was determined in a study of shared clonotypes between healthy human individuals. Donors were healthy HIV-negative adults without recently reported acute infections or vaccinations. Germline V gene sequence: CDR1 SGDLS, CDR2 YYNGEE. The CDR3 runs 16 residues. V lost 3 bases and J lost 2, with 17 bases in between. The material for each subset, its genomic DNA, was split evenly across several immunoSEQ plates. Unsorted PBMC contributed roughly 320 ng DNA, roughly 30,000 T cell genomes, to each replicate PCR. Data came from immunoSEQ multiplex PCR; TCRdb stores just in-frame clones and leaves some out. The table records roughly 490,000 clones, 65% to 80% of them present only once.

The TCR originated in a woman in her 40s in good health. Some clones in this sample may be carry-over from other donors' samples. The chain joins TRBV9 to TRBJ2-5; D is unclear. The sample comprised PBMCs. The DNA for the CDR3 is TGTGCCAGCAGCGCCCCCCCCCGACGTACGCAAGAGACCCAGTACTTC. Its translation: CASSAPPRRTQETQYF.